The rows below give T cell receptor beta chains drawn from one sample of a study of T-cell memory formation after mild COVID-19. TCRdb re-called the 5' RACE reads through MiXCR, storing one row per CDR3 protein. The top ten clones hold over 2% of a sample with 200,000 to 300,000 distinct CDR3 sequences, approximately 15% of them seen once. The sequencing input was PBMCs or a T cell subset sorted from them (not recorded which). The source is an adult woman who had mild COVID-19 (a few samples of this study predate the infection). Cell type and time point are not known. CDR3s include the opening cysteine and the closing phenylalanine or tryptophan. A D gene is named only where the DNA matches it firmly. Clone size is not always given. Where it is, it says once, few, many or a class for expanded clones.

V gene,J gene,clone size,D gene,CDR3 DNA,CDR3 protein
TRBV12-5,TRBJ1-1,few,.,TGTGCTAGTGGTTTGGTCGGGTACACTGAAGCTTTCTTT,CASGLVGYTEAFF
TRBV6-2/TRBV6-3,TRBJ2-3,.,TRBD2,TGTGCCAGCAGTCGACTAGCGGGCCAAGATACGCAGTATTTT,CASSRLAGQDTQYF
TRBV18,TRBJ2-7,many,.,TGTGCCAGCTCACCCGGGACGGGGAGCTCCTACGAGCAGTACTTC,CASSPGTGSSYEQYF
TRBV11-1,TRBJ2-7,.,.,TGTGCCAGCAGCTTACGGGAGAGACCCTACGAGCAGTACTTC,CASSLRERPYEQYF
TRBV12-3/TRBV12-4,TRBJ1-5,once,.,TGTGCCAGCAGTTTACATTATAGCAATCAGCCCCAGCATTTT,CASSLHYSNQPQHF
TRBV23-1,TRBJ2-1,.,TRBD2,TGCGCCAGCAGTCAACCTCTAGCGGGAGGTTACAATGAGCAGTTCTTC,CASSQPLAGGYNEQFF
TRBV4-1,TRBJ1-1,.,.,TGCGCCAGCAGCCAAATCGGCAGACCTGAAGCTTTCTTT,CASSQIGRPEAFF
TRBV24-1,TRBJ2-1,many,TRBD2,TGTGCCACCAGTGATCCTCTCGGACTAGCGGGACACAATGAGCAGTTCTTC,CATSDPLGLAGHNEQFF
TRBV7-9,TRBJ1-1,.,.,TGTGCCAGCAGCTTTGGATGGACTGAAGCTTTCTTT,CASSFGWTEAFF
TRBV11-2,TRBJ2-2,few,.,TGTGCCAGCAGCCCCCGGGACAACACGGTCACCGGGGAGCTGTTTTTT,CASSPRDNTVTGELFF
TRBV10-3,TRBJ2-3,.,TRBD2,TGTGCCATCAGTGAGTCCCCGACTAGCGGGGGGCGGAGTGGCACAGATACGCAGTATTTT,CAISESPTSGGRSGTDTQYF
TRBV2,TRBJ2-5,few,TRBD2,TGTGCCAGCAGGCCGGGACTAGCGGGGGGCCACCAAGAGACCCAGTACTTC,CASRPGLAGGHQETQYF
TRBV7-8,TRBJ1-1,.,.,TGTGCCAGCAGCTTATCGGCGGGAGCGAACACTGAAGCTTTCTTT,CASSLSAGANTEAFF
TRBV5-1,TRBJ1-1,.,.,TGCGCCAGCAGCTTGTCCGGGTGGGGGATGAACACTGAAGCTTTCTTT,CASSLSGWGMNTEAFF
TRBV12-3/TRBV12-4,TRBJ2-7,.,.,TGTGCCAGCAGTTGGGGCCCATACGAGCAGTACTTC,CASSWGPYEQYF
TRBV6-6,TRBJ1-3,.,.,TGTGCCAGCATCTCAACTGGAAACACCATATATTTT,CASISTGNTIYF
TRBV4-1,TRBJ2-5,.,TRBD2,TGCGCCAGCAGCCAAGGTCCTAGCGGGGCCCAAGAGACCCAGTACTTC,CASSQGPSGAQETQYF
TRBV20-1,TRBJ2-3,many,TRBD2,TGCAGTGCGAACCCCTTGACTAGCTGGCGGAGCACAGATACGCAGTATTTT,CSANPLTSWRSTDTQYF
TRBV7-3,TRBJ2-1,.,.,TGTGCCAGCAGCTTAGATGGGGGTGAGCAGTTCTTC,CASSLDGGEQFF
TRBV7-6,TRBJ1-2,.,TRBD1,TGTGCCAGCAGCTTAAACGGACAGGGCCAGAATGGCTACACCTTC,CASSLNGQGQNGYTF
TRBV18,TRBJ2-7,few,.,TGTGCCAGCTCACCATCGAGTGGGGGGACCTACGAGCAGTACTTC,CASSPSSGGTYEQYF
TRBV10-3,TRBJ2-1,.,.,TGTGCCATCAGTGCCCGACAGGACTACAATGAGCAGTTCTTC,CAISARQDYNEQFF
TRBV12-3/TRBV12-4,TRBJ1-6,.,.,TGTGCCAGCAGTTTGCGTCAGGGGCGCAGTAATTCACCCCTCCACTTT,CASSLRQGRSNSPLHF
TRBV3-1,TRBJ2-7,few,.,TGTGCCAGCAGCCCTGCACCGGCCGTCGATAAGCAGTACTTC,CASSPAPAVDKQYF
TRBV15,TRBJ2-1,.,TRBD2,TGTGCCGCCCAAGGACTAGCGGGAGCTAATGAGCAGTTCTTC,CAAQGLAGANEQFF
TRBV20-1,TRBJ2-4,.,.,TGCAGTGCTAGAGATGCGGTTCAGTACTTC,CSARDAVQYF
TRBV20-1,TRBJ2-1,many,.,TGCAGTGCTAGAGGACCAGGACTAAAGTACGATGAGCAGTTCTTC,CSARGPGLKYDEQFF
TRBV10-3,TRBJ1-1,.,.,TGTGCCATCAGTGAGTCGGCGTCATCCACTGAAGCTTTCTTT,CAISESASSTEAFF
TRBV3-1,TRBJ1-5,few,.,TGTGCCAGCAGCCAATGGGGAGCTCAGCCCCAGCATTTT,CASSQWGAQPQHF